One and the same sample provided the 31 T cell receptor beta chains below, sequenced in a study of T cells in Graves' hyperthyroidism and ophthalmopathy. RNA transcripts provided the source from which TCR beta CDR3 regions were amplified. The HTBI primer set was used in a first-round RT-PCR of the TCR CDR3. MiXCR was run by TCRdb on the multiplex PCR reads, yielding one entry per CDR3 protein. The sample lists around 600,000 distinct CDR3 sequences; approximately 15% were seen once. The sample consisted of blood. Receptors were obtained from a woman between 18 and 30 years old with Graves' ophthalmopathy.

This clonotype was recorded a few times. The V and J genes are TRBV6-1 and TRBJ2-4, with unresolved D. This CDR3 is 17 amino acids long. V was cut by 4 bases and J by 0 bases, with 16 bases left in between. Germline loops: CDR1 MNHNS, CDR2 SASEGT. The CDR3 DNA sequence: TGTGCCAGCAGTGGCCCTATGAGGTACCTAGCCAAAAACATTCAGTACTTC. It is translated as CASSGPMRYLAKNIQYF.

The chain carries TRBV19 and TRBJ1-5, with a weak D call TRBD1 (5 bases). V was pared by 2 bases and J by 7 bases, with 15 bases between. There are 15 residues in the CDR3. Per the germline V gene, CDR1 is LNHDA and CDR2 is SQIVND (reference sequence). CDR3 residues: CASSISSGSGQPQHF. The CDR3 nucleotides read TGTGCCAGTAGTATAAGTTCAGGGTCGGGACAGCCCCAGCATTTT.

The genes are TRBV12-3 or TRBV12-4 and TRBJ2-3, with D perhaps matching TRBD1 or TRBD2 (5 bases each). The CDR3 runs to 15 residues. V lost 7 bases to trimming and J lost 2 bases, with 16 bases between them. Written as DNA, the CDR3 is TGTGCCAGCACTACGGGGTGGGGCCACACAGATACGCAGTATTTT. Translated: CASTTGWGHTDTQYF.

The chain is built from TRBV5-1 and TRBJ2-3; 7 nucleotides align to TRBD2. Per the germline V gene, CDR1 is SGHRS and CDR2 is YFSETQ. V shed 3 bases, J shed 2 bases, and the junction held 6 bases outside the gene matches. CDR3 size: 15 residues. The CDR3 is CASSSLAGDTDTQYF. As DNA, the CDR3 is TGCGCCAGCAGCTCCCTCGCGGGGGACACAGATACGCAGTATTTT.

This clonotype was seen repeatedly, ten times or more. The V gene is TRBV7-9, the J gene TRBJ2-7; 7 nucleotides align to TRBD1. Per the germline V gene, CDR1 is SEHNR and CDR2 is FQNEAQ (reference sequence). After removal of 5 bases from V and 2 bases from J, the junction contained 12 bases not matched to a gene. The CDR3 contains 16 residues. CDR3 DNA: TGTGCCAGCAGCACGAACCGGGACAGCACTACCTACGAGCAGTACTTC. Its translation: CASSTNRDSTTYEQYF. The full variable domain, rest sourced from reference TRBV7-9 and TRBJ2-7, is DTGVSQNPRHKITKRGQNVTFRCDPISEHNRLYWYRQTLGQGPEFLTYFQNEAQLEKSRLLSDRFSAERPKGSFSTLEIQRTEQGDSAMYLCASSTNRDSTTYEQYFGPGTRLTVT.

On this clonotype itself: Possible read error: a much larger clone is one base away. The chain employs TRBV28 and TRBJ2-2; 9 bases are shared with TRBD2. The CDR3 consists of 15 residues. CDR1 and CDR2 (germline): MDHEN, SYDVKM. In DNA, the CDR3 is TGTGCCAGCAGTTTCTCTAGCGGGACCACCGGGGAGCTGGTTTTT. Its translation: CASSFSSGTTGELVF.

The rearrangement joins TRBV7-3 to TRBJ1-1, with 7 bases that match TRBD1. The ends lost 6 bases at V and 3 bases at J; junction bases unmatched: 7. Looked up from germline, CDR1 is SGHTA and CDR2 is FQGTGA. The CDR3 is 14 residues long. In nucleotides, the CDR3 is TGTGCCAGCAGGAGACCCGACAGGGACACTGAAGCTTTCTTT. The encoded protein is CASRRPDRDTEAFF.

This clonotype has a count of ten or more. The rearrangement joins TRBV27 to TRBJ1-2, with D unresolved. V was clipped by 5 bases and J by 8 bases, with 9 bases between them. The CDR3 runs to 11 residues. CDR1 and CDR2 (germline): MNHEY, SMNVEV (reference sequence). The CDR3 sequence is CASSPGLGYTF. The DNA for the CDR3 is TGTGCCAGCAGTCCCGGACTGGGCTACACCTTC.

V is TRBV5-1 and J is TRBJ2-1; 10 bases agree with TRBD2. This CDR3 region has 15 residues. V gave up 6 bases and J gave up 7 bases; unmatched junction bases: 10. Germline V gene lookup returns CDR1 SGHRS and CDR2 YFSETQ. CDR3 coding DNA: TGCGCCAGCACCCCGGGCGCTAGCGGGAGTAATGAGCAGTTCTTC. Residues: CASTPGASGSNEQFF.

This clonotype was seen at least ten times. The chain employs TRBV3-1 and TRBJ2-3; 8 nucleotides match TRBD2. Germline loops: CDR1 LGHDT, CDR2 YNNKEL (reference sequence). This CDR3 is 17 amino acids long. V gave up 3 bases and J gave up 6 bases; unmatched junction bases: 14. CDR3 nucleotides: TGTGCCAGCAGCCAGGATCGTAGCGGGAACGCTGGGGATACGCAGTATTTT. Residues: CASSQDRSGNAGDTQYF.

In this sample, this clonotype turned up many times. The V gene is TRBV12-3 or TRBV12-4, the J gene TRBJ2-7; 10 bases align to TRBD1. The CDR3 consists of 13 residues. The trim removed 0 bases at V and 9 bases at J, leaving 2 bases unmatched. The CDR3 loop is CASSLARTGGQYF. The CDR3 region has the DNA TGTGCCAGCAGTTTAGCGCGGACAGGGGGGCAGTACTTC.

The CDR3 sequence: CASSGGTSKAPLHF. The CDR3 DNA reads as TGTGCCAGCAGCGGTGGGACCTCCAAGGCACCCCTCCACTTT. The rearrangement uses TRBV9 and TRBJ1-6; D possibly corresponds to TRBD1 (5 bases). The CDR3 consists of 14 residues. V lost 3 bases and J lost 11, with 15 bases in between. Per the germline V gene, CDR1 is SGDLS and CDR2 is YYNGEE.

This clonotype was recorded at least ten times. The chain uses TRBV2 and TRBJ2-7, with D possibly TRBD1 on 5 matching bases. Trimming removed 2 bases from V and 0 bases from J, with 14 bases in between. The CDR3 extends over 16 amino acids. In germline, CDR1 is SNHLY, CDR2 FYNNEI. CDR3: CASSEIGAVSSYEQYF. CDR3 DNA: TGTGCCAGCAGTGAAATAGGGGCGGTTAGCTCCTACGAGCAGTACTTC.

The rearrangement uses TRBV11-2 and TRBJ2-1, with 16 bases fitting TRBD2. After removal of 1 base from V and 7 bases from J, the junction contained 4 bases not matched to a gene. The germline CDR1 and CDR2 sequences are SGHAT and FQNNGV. The CDR3 contains 17 residues. The CDR3 region has the DNA TGTGCCAGCAGCTTAGCGGGGACTAGCGGGGGGGGGAATGAGCAGTTCTTC. Amino acids: CASSLAGTSGGGNEQFF.

This clonotype has a count of ten or more. The chain employs TRBV20-1 and TRBJ2-7, with D perhaps matching TRBD1 or TRBD2 (5 bases each). The CDR3 is 13 residues long. Germline V gives CDR1 DFQATT, CDR2 SNEGSKA (reference sequence). The V end lost 6 bases, the J end lost 2 bases, and 14 bases lay between the germline ends. In DNA, the CDR3 is TGCAGTGCCCGTTGGGGGTACCCCTACGAGCAGTACTTC. Translated, it gives CSARWGYPYEQYF.

The chain joins TRBV24-1 to TRBJ2-1; the D is unclear. The CDR3 has 11 residues. The germline CDR1 and CDR2 sequences are KGHDR and SFDVKD. V gave up 6 bases and J gave up 5 bases, with 4 bases separating them. For the CDR3, the DNA is TGTGCCACCAGTTGGCACAATGAGCAGTTCTTC. It translates to CATSWHNEQFF.

At least ten counts were recorded for this clonotype. V gene TRBV20-1 combines with J gene TRBJ2-7, with D perhaps matching TRBD1 (6 bases). The V end was cut by 6 bases, the J end by 6 bases, with 12 bases between. Germline lookup yields CDR1 DFQATT and CDR2 SNEGSKA (reference sequence). This CDR3 spans 11 amino acids. CDR3 sequence reads: CSAPQGSEQYF. CDR3 coding DNA: TGCAGTGCCCCCCAGGGGTCCGAGCAGTACTTC.

The rearrangement joins TRBV19 to TRBJ2-1; weak D call: TRBD2 (5 bases). Germline CDR1 is LNHDA and CDR2 is SQIVND (reference sequence). The germline V and J ends were trimmed by 7 bases and 3 bases, with 16 bases remaining between them. This CDR3 region has 15 residues. The CDR3 DNA is TGTGCCAGTACCGAACTGGACGGGGACTACAATGAGCAGTTCTTC. Translating gives CASTELDGDYNEQFF.

This clonotype showed up many times. V usage is TRBV7-3 and J usage is TRBJ2-1; maybe TRBD1 (6 bases). Germline CDR1 SGHTA, CDR2 FQGTGA. The CDR3 extends over 14 amino acids. V gave up 2 bases and J gave up 6 bases, with 11 bases separating them. The DNA of the CDR3 is TGTGCCAGCAGCTTACGGACAGAGAGCAATGAGCAGTTCTTC. This encodes CASSLRTESNEQFF.

This clonotype came up many times. J is TRBJ2-5 and V is TRBV3-1, with a possible D match to TRBD1 (6 bases). The CDR3 contains 16 residues. CDR1 LGHDT and CDR2 YNNKEL come from the germline V gene (reference sequence). The V and J ends lost 3 bases and 1 base respectively, with 15 bases between them. CDR3 in DNA: TGTGCCAGCAGCCACTCGAGACAGGCCCCCCAAGAGACCCAGTACTTC. Protein sequence: CASSHSRQAPQETQYF.

On this clonotype itself: The CDR3 ends on some other residue instead of the conserved phenylalanine or tryptophan, so this is likely a read error. The chain recombines TRBV15 with TRBJ2-7, with 9 bases matching TRBD2. Germline CDR1 and CDR2: LNHNV and YYDKDF (reference sequence). The V gene end was trimmed by 1 base and the J gene end by 0 bases; junction bases not matched to a gene: 13. CDR3 length: 19 amino acids. In nucleotides, the CDR3 is TGTGCCACCAGCAGAGGGCCGGGACTAGCCTCTCCGAGCTCCTACGAGCAGTACCTC. The encoded protein is CATSRGPGLASPSSYEQYL.

This clonotype was recorded at least ten times. The rearrangement joins TRBV7-9 to TRBJ1-4; TRBD1 might be the D (5 bases). The CDR3 sequence is 13 residues long. With 1 base removed from V and 7 bases from J, the gap between germline ends came to 7 bases. Germline CDR1 and CDR2: SEHNR and FQNEAQ (reference sequence). The CDR3 DNA reads TGTGCCAGCAGCTTAGGGACATTTGAAAAACTGTTTTTT. Translation gives CASSLGTFEKLFF.

The chain has TRBV29-1 and TRBJ2-2; TRBD1 matches at 8 bases. V lost 6 bases and J lost 3; bases outside the gene matches: 9. The CDR3 is 15 residues long. Looked up from germline, CDR1 is SQVTM and CDR2 is ANQGSEA. The CDR3 loop reads CSVRTGNTDTGELFF. CDR3 nucleotides: TGCAGCGTCCGGACAGGGAATACAGACACCGGGGAGCTGTTTTTT.

This clonotype was found many times. V usage is TRBV3-1 and J usage is TRBJ2-7; D is possibly TRBD1 (6 bases). The V and J ends lost 5 bases and 0 bases respectively, with 11 bases between them. The CDR3 runs to 14 residues. Germline V CDR1 and CDR2: LGHDT, YNNKEL (reference sequence). Here the CDR3 DNA reads TGTGCCAGCAGCTTTACAGGGAGCTCCTACGAGCAGTACTTC. This codes for CASSFTGSSYEQYF.

This clonotype was picked up a small number of times. One end of the junction does not line up with germline, which may come from a read error. V usage is TRBV29-1 and J usage is TRBJ1-2; D is perhaps TRBD1 (6 bases). Germline lookup yields CDR1 SQVTM and CDR2 ANQGSEA. CDR3 size: 9 residues. CDR3 sequence reads: CSTGNLRAF. Here the CDR3 DNA reads TGCAGCACAGGGAATTTACGTGCCTTC.

This clonotype occurred many times. V is TRBV6-5 and J is TRBJ2-5; 9 bases match TRBD2. Germline CDR1 reads MNHEY; CDR2 reads SVGAGI. The length of the CDR3 is 17 residues. Unmatched junction bases numbered 7, after V lost 2 bases and J lost 0 bases. CDR3 amino acids: CASSYRFASGNQETQYF. CDR3 DNA sequence: TGTGCCAGCAGTTACCGGTTTGCTAGCGGGAACCAAGAGACCCAGTACTTC.

This clonotype was observed many times. The V gene is TRBV18, the J gene TRBJ2-1; the match to TRBD2 covers 10 bases. The CDR3 covers 15 residues. With 1 base clipped from V and 8 bases from J, the junction kept 5 bases outside the gene matches. The germline gives CDR1 KGHSH, CDR2 LQKENI. The CDR3 DNA reads as TGTGCCAGCTCACCACGCCTAGCGGGAGCCCATGAGCAGTTCTTC. It specifies CASSPRLAGAHEQFF.

This clonotype was seen more than once but under ten times. The chain's CDR3 is CASSPGVVPRADTQYF. CDR3 nucleotide sequence: TGTGCCAGCAGCCCAGGGGTGGTGCCCCGGGCAGATACGCAGTATTTT. This chain links TRBV4-2 with TRBJ2-3; a weak D match, TRBD1 (6 bases). The CDR3 has 16 residues. Germline V CDR1 and CDR2: LGHNA, YNFKEQ. Trimming removed 4 bases at V and 4 bases at J, with 18 bases between.

This clonotype turned up a few times. V usage is TRBV19 and J usage is TRBJ2-2; D tentatively reads TRBD1 or TRBD2 (5 bases each). Germline-derived CDR1 and CDR2 are LNHDA and SQIVND (reference sequence). The CDR3 runs 14 residues. The V end was cut by 6 bases, the J end by 6 bases, with 14 bases between. This chain's CDR3 is CASRWGINPGELFF. The CDR3 DNA reads TGTGCCAGTAGGTGGGGGATAAACCCCGGGGAGCTGTTTTTT.

The gene calls are TRBV25-1 and TRBJ1-1; D remains ambiguous. This CDR3 comprises 14 residues. With 3 bases removed from V and 4 bases from J, the gap between germline ends came to 12 bases. Germline V CDR1 and CDR2: MGHDK, SYGVNS. This CDR3 is CASSDSPLGTEAFF. The CDR3 nucleotides are TGTGCCAGCAGTGATTCCCCGTTAGGCACTGAAGCTTTCTTT.

This clonotype was seen more than once but under ten times. The CDR3 spells CASSSRQTGANVLTF. The CDR3 nucleotides are TGTGCCAGCAGTTCCAGACAAACAGGGGCCAACGTCCTGACTTTC. V is TRBV28 and J is TRBJ2-6, with D unresolved. Germline CDR1 and CDR2: MDHEN and SYDVKM. This CDR3 is 15 amino acids long. Trimming shortened V by 4 bases and J by 4 bases, and 11 bases separated the two germline ends. The whole variable domain, filled in from reference TRBV28 and TRBJ2-6, reads DVKVTQSSRYLVKRTGEKVFLECVQDMDHENMFWYRQDPGLGLRLIYFSYDVKMKEKGDIPEGYSVSREKKERFSLILESASTNQTSMYLCASSSRQTGANVLTFGAGSRLTVL.